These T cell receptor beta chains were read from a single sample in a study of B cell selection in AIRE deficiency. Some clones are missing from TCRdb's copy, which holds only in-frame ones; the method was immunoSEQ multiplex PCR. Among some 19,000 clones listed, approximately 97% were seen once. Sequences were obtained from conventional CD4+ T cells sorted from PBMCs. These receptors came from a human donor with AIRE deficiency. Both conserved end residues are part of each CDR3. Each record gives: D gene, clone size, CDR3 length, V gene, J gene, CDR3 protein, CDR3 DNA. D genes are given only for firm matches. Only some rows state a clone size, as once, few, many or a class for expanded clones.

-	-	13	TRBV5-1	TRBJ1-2	CASSYQELMGYTF	TGCGCCAGCAGTTATCAGGAGCTTATGGGCTACACCTTC
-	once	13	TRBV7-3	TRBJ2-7	CASSPVSSYEQYF	TGTGCCAGCAGCCCTGTTAGTTCCTACGAGCAGTACTTC
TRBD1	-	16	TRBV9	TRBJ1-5	CASSARQGYSNQPQHF	TGTGCCAGCAGCGCCCGACAGGGTTATAGCAATCAGCCCCAGCATTTT
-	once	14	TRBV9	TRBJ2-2	CASSVGVYTGELFF	TGTGCCAGCAGCGTAGGTGTGTACACCGGGGAGCTGTTTTTT
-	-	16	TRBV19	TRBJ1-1	CASSLRVSIMNTEAFF	TGTGCCAGTAGCTTACGGGTCTCAATCATGAACACTGAAGCTTTCTTT
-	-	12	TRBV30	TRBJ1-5	CARYRANQPQHF	TGTGCCCGCTACAGGGCTAATCAGCCCCAGCATTTT
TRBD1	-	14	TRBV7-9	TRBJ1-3	CASSQTGGGNTIYF	TGTGCCAGCAGCCAGACAGGGGGGGGAAACACCATATATTTT
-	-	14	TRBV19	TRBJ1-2	CASSMTTGPYGYTF	TGTGCCAGTAGTATGACGACAGGACCATATGGCTACACCTTC
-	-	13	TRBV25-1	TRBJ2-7	CASSGVNTYEQYF	TGTGCCAGCAGTGGGGTTAACACCTACGAGCAGTACTTC
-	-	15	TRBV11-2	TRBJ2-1	CASSPGPSGYNEQFF	TGTGCCAGCAGCCCGGGGCCCAGCGGGTACAATGAGCAGTTCTTC
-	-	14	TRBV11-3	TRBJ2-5	CASSRTRVGETQYF	TGTGCCAGCAGCCGAACTAGGGTTGGGGAGACCCAGTACTTC
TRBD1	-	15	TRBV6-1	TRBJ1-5	CASSLSGTGNQPQHF	TGTGCCAGCAGTCTCTCCGGGACAGGGAATCAGCCCCAGCATTTT
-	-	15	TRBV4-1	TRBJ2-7	CASSRLGPGRYEQYF	TGCGCCAGCAGCCGATTGGGACCCGGCCGCTACGAGCAGTACTTC
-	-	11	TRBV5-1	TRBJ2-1	CASSVGGGQFF	TGCGCCAGCAGCGTAGGGGGTGGGCAGTTCTTC
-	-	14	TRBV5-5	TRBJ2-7	CASSLRGPGYEQYF	TGTGCCAGCAGCTTGCGGGGGCCTGGGTACGAGCAGTACTTC
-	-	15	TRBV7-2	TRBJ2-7	CASSFSSDSSYEQYF	TGTGCCAGCAGCTTTTCTAGCGATAGCTCCTACGAGCAGTACTTC
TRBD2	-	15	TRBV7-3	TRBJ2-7	CASSLEAGTTYEQYF	TGTGCCAGCAGCTTAGAGGCGGGGACTACCTACGAGCAGTACTTC
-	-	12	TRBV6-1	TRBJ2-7	CASSAYPYEQYF	TGTGCCAGCAGTGCCTATCCATACGAGCAGTACTTC
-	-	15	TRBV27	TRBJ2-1	CASSWGRESRNEQFF	TGTGCCAGCAGTTGGGGGCGGGAGAGTAGGAATGAGCAGTTCTTC
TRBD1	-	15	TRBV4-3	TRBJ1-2	CASSPGQSANYGYTF	TGCGCCAGCAGCCCGGGACAGAGTGCTAACTATGGCTACACCTTC
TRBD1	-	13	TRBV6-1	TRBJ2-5	CASSGQGWETQYF	TGTGCCAGCAGTGGACAGGGTTGGGAGACCCAGTACTTC
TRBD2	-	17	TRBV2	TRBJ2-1	CASPDGASGRAGNEQFF	TGTGCCAGCCCCGACGGGGCTAGCGGGAGGGCGGGAAATGAGCAGTTCTTC
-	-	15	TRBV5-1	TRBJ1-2	CASSLDPIQGRGYTF	TGCGCCAGCAGCTTGGATCCCATACAGGGTCGAGGCTACACCTTC
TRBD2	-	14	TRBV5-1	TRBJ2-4	CASSLWGGKNIQYF	TGCGCCAGCAGCTTGTGGGGGGGCAAAAACATTCAGTACTTC
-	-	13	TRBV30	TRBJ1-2	CAWSVTGGYGYTF	TGTGCCTGGAGTGTCACGGGGGGCTATGGCTACACCTTC
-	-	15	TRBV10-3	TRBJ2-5	CAISGRTGYGETQYF	TGTGCCATCAGTGGACGGACGGGGTATGGAGAGACCCAGTACTTC
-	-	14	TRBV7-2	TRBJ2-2	CASSFTGGTGELFF	TGTGCCAGCAGCTTTACTGGTGGGACCGGGGAGCTGTTTTTT
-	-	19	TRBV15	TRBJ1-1	CATSSFPPSRGQVITEAFF	TGTGCCACCAGCAGTTTCCCCCCCTCGCGGGGGCAGGTGATCACTGAAGCTTTCTTT
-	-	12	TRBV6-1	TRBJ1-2	CASSSTHRVYTF	TGTGCCAGCAGTTCGACCCACAGGGTGTACACCTTC
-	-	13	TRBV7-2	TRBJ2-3	CASSLAGGDTQYF	TGTGCCAGCAGCTTAGCGGGGGGAGATACGCAGTATTTT
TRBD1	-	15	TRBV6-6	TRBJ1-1	CASSRIQGIWAEAFF	TGTGCCAGCAGTCGAATACAGGGGATTTGGGCTGAAGCTTTCTTT
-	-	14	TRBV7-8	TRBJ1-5	CASSQLRDGQPQHF	TGTGCCAGCAGCCAACTCAGGGACGGGCAGCCCCAGCATTTT